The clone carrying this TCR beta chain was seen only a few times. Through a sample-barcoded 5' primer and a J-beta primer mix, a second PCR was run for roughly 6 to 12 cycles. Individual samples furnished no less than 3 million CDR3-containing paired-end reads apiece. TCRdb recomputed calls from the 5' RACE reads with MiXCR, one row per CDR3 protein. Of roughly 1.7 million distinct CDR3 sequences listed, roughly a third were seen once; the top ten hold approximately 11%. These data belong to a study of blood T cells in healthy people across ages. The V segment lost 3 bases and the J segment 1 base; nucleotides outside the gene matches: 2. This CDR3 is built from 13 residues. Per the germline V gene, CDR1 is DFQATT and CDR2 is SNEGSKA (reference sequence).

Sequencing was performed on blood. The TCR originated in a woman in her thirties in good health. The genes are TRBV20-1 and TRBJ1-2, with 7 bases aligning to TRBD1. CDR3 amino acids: CSARGQINYGYTF. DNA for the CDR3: TGCAGTGCTAGGGGACAGATTAACTATGGCTACACCTTC.